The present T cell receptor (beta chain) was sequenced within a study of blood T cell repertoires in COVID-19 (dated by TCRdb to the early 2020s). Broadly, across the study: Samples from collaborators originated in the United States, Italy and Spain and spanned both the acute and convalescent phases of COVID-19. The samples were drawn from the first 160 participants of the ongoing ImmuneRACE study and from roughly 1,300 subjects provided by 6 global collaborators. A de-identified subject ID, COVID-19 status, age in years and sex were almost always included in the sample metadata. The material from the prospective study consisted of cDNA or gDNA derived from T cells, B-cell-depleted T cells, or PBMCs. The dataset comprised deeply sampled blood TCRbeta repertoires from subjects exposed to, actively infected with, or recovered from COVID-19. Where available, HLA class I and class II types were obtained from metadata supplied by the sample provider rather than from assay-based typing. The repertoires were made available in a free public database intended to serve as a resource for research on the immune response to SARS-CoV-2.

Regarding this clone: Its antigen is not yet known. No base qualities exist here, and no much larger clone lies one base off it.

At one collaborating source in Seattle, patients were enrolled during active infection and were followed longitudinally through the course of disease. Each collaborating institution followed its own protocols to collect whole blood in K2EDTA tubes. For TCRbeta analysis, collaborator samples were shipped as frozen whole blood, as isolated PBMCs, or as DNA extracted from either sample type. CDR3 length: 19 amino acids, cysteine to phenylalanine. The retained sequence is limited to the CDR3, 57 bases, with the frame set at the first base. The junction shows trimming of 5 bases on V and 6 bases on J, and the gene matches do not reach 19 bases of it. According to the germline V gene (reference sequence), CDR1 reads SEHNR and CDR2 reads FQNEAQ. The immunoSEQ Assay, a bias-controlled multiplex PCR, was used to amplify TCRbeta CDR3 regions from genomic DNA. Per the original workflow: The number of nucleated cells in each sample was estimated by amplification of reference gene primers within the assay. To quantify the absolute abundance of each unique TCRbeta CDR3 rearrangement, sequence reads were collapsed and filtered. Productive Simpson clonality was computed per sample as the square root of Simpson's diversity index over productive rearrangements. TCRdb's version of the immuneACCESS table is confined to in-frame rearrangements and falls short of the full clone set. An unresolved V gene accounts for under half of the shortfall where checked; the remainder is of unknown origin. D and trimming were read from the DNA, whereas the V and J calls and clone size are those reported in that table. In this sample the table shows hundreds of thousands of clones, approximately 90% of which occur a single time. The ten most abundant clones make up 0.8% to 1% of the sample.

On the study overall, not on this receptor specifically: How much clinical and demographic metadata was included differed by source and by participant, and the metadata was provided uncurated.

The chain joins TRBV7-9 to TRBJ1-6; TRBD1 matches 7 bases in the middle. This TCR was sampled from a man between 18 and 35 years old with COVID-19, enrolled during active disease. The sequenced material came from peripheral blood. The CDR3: CASSVTSQTGTEGNSPLHF. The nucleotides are TGTGCCAGCAGCGTTACTTCCCAAACCGGGACAGAAGGTAATTCACCCCTCCACTTT.